Each of the 21 T cell receptor beta chains below was sequenced from the same sample in a study of shared clonotypes between healthy human individuals. TCRdb keeps only in-frame clones here, not all; method: immunoSEQ multiplex PCR. The table records fewer than 600,000 clones, roughly 77% of them present only once. Sequenced sample: PBMCs. The receptor set was obtained from a woman in her thirties or forties in good health. Some clones in this sample may be carry-over from other donors' samples.

The chain links TRBV6-1 to TRBJ1-2; the D is unclear. Looked up from germline, CDR1 is MNHNS and CDR2 is SASEGT. V lost 6 bases and J 6 bases, leaving 14 bases between the germline ends. The CDR3 extends over 13 amino acids. This CDR3 reads CASRPRLGNGYTF. CDR3 DNA sequence: TGTGCCAGCAGACCTCGACTAGGGAATGGCTACACCTTC.

The chain is built from TRBV5-8 and TRBJ1-1, with D perhaps TRBD1 (6 bases). V was pared by 5 bases and J by 4 bases, with 12 bases between. The CDR3 is made up of 13 amino acids. Per the germline V gene, CDR1 is SGHTS and CDR2 is YDEGEE. In DNA form, the CDR3 reads TGTGCCAGCAGGCCCAGGGGAGGCACTGAAGCTTTCTTT. It yields the protein CASRPRGGTEAFF.

The chain recombines TRBV14 with TRBJ2-5; D unresolved. Germline-derived CDR1 and CDR2 are SGHDN and FVKESK. V lost 1 base, J lost 1 base, and 10 bases lay in between. The CDR3 covers 15 residues. CDR3 residues: CASSQGRAFQETQYF. CDR3 coding DNA: TGTGCCAGCAGCCAAGGCCGAGCGTTCCAAGAGACCCAGTACTTC. Drawing the rest from reference TRBV14 and TRBJ2-5, the complete variable domain is EAGVTQFPSHSVIEKGQTVTLRCDPISGHDNLYWYRRVMGKEIKFLLHFVKESKQDESGMPNNRFLAERTGGTYSTLKVQPAELEDSGVYFCASSQGRAFQETQYFGPGTRLLVL.

The chain couples TRBV7-9 to TRBJ1-2; possible D gene TRBD1, 5 bases. V was clipped by 2 bases and J by 8 bases, with 15 bases between them. CDR3 length: 14 amino acids. Germline CDR1 is SEHNR and CDR2 is FQNEAQ (reference sequence). CDR3 sequence reads: CASSLLEGLGGYTF. The CDR3 bases are TGTGCCAGCAGCTTATTGGAGGGGCTGGGCGGCTACACCTTC.

V gene TRBV28 combines with J gene TRBJ2-5; 9 nucleotides match TRBD2. The CDR3 covers 14 residues. After removal of 1 base from V and 3 bases from J, the junction contained 0 bases not matched to a gene. Per germline, CDR1 MDHEN and CDR2 SYDVKM. The CDR3 nucleotides read TGTGCCAGCAGTTTATTAGCGGGAGAAGAGACCCAGTACTTC. Its protein product is CASSLLAGEETQYF.

This clone was counted ten times or more. This chain links TRBV4-1 with TRBJ2-3; 9 bases line up with TRBD1. Germline lookup yields CDR1 MGHRA and CDR2 YSYEKL. V gave up 4 bases and J gave up 1 base; unmatched junction bases: 0. CDR3 length: 14 residues. The CDR3 spells CASSRDRGTDTQYF. CDR3 nucleotide sequence: TGCGCCAGCAGCCGGGACAGGGGCACAGATACGCAGTATTTT.

The genes are TRBV21-1 and TRBJ2-5; the table gives TRBD2 as D, unverified against the DNA. TRBV21-1 is designated a pseudogene. The CDR3 contains 15 residues. The DNA for the CDR3 is TGTGCCAGCAGCAAAGAAAATACGTCGCGGGAGACCCAGTACTTC. Translated: CASSKENTSRETQYF.

The rearrangement joins TRBV11-2 to TRBJ2-2; 7 nucleotides match TRBD1. Germline V gene data show CDR1 as SGHAT and CDR2 as FQNNGV. J lost 6 bases, V lost 5 bases, and 12 bases had no gene match. This CDR3 is built from 16 residues. CDR3 loop: CASSQIQGFPPGELFF. The CDR3 DNA reads TGTGCCAGCAGCCAAATACAGGGGTTCCCCCCCGGGGAGCTGTTTTTT.

This clone came up a few times. The rearrangement uses TRBV10-3 and TRBJ1-5; D not resolved. The V end lost 0 bases, the J end lost 7 bases, and 7 bases lay between the germline ends. The CDR3 is made up of 13 amino acids. Germline V CDR1 and CDR2: ENHRY, SYGVKD. The CDR3 region is CAISESARQPQHF. The CDR3 DNA reads as TGTGCCATCAGTGAGTCCGCCCGCCAGCCCCAGCATTTT.

This chain uses TRBV6-1 with TRBJ2-1, with D possibly TRBD2 on 5 matching bases. Germline-derived CDR1 and CDR2 are MNHNS and SASEGT. V lost 2 bases, J lost 10 bases, and 6 bases lay in between. The CDR3 has 11 amino acids. This CDR3 is CASSESGEQFF. The CDR3 DNA reads as TGTGCCAGCAGTGAATCGGGGGAGCAGTTCTTC.

The gene calls are TRBV2 and TRBJ2-5; 10 bases map to TRBD2. The CDR3 has 14 amino acids. Germline CDR1 SNHLY, CDR2 FYNNEI. With V trimmed by 5 bases and J by 2 bases, 2 bases remained unmatched. The CDR3 DNA follows: TGTGCCAGCAGTCGGACTAGCGGTCAAGAGACCCAGTACTTC. Translating it yields CASSRTSGQETQYF.

The chain links TRBV27 to TRBJ2-4; possible D gene TRBD1, 5 bases. Trimming cost V 1 base and J 0 bases, with 13 bases left between them. This CDR3 has 17 amino acids. CDR1 and CDR2 from the germline V gene are MNHEY and SMNVEV (reference sequence). The chain's CDR3 is CASSLFVDRGAKNIQYF. In nucleotides, the CDR3 is TGTGCCAGCAGTTTATTTGTCGACAGAGGAGCCAAAAACATTCAGTACTTC.

The chain combines TRBV30 with TRBJ2-5; either TRBD1 or TRBD2 may fit D (5 bases each). Germline assignment: CDR1 GTSNPN and CDR2 SVGIG (reference sequence). Between the trimmed V and J ends, which lost 2 bases and 11 bases, there was a span of 18 bases. This CDR3 contains 13 residues. CDR3 amino acids: CAWSRTDVGEQYF. The CDR3 coding sequence is TGTGCCTGGAGTCGGACGGATGTAGGGGAGCAGTACTTC.

This chain uses TRBV28 with TRBJ1-3; TRBD1 matches 7 bases. The trim removed 3 bases at V and 4 bases at J, leaving 6 bases unmatched. This CDR3 region has 15 residues. Germline V gene data show CDR1 as MDHEN and CDR2 as SYDVKM. The CDR3 protein is CASSFMTGSGNTIYF. For the CDR3, the DNA is TGTGCCAGCAGTTTCATGACAGGGTCAGGAAACACCATATATTTT.

This chain uses TRBV7-2 with TRBJ2-5; a weak D match, TRBD2 (5 bases). TRBJ2-7 matches the DNA end more closely, so the J call is doubtful. The CDR3 has 12 residues. Germline loops: CDR1 SGHTA, CDR2 FQGNSA. CDR3 region: CASSSSGYEQYF. DNA of the CDR3: TGTGCCAGCAGCTCGAGCGGTTACGAGCAGTACTTC.

V is TRBV5-4 and J is TRBJ1-6; 8 bases are a match to TRBD1. Trimming cost V 4 bases and J 7 bases; bases outside gene matches: 13. The CDR3 length is 17 residues. The V gene's germline CDR1 is SGHNT and CDR2 YYREEE (reference sequence). The CDR3 is CASSPVRARDRNSPLHF. CDR3 DNA sequence: TGTGCCAGCAGCCCAGTCCGGGCCCGGGACAGGAATTCACCCCTCCACTTT.

The chain employs TRBV28 and TRBJ2-3; 10 nucleotides match TRBD1. The germline V gene has CDR1 MDHEN and CDR2 SYDVKM. This CDR3 comprises 16 residues. With 5 bases clipped from V and 6 bases from J, the junction kept 11 bases outside the gene matches. CDR3 nucleotide sequence: TGTGCCAGCAGTACCGCCGGGACAGGGGTTGTGGATACGCAGTATTTT. This encodes CASSTAGTGVVDTQYF.

The J gene is TRBJ2-7, the V gene TRBV27, with TRBD2 identical over 9 bases. J was trimmed by 0 bases and V by 0 bases; bases with no gene match: 3. Per the germline V gene, CDR1 is MNHEY and CDR2 is SMNVEV (reference sequence). CDR3 length equals 16 residues. The CDR3 region has the DNA TGTGCCAGCAGTTTATCGCTAGCGGGAAGCTCCTACGAGCAGTACTTC. Amino acids: CASSLSLAGSSYEQYF.

The chain uses TRBV2 and TRBJ1-1; D is undetermined. Germline V gene lookup returns CDR1 SNHLY and CDR2 FYNNEI. The CDR3 length is 14 residues. V was cut by 8 bases and J by 0 bases, with 13 bases left in between. DNA of the CDR3: TGTGCCAGCTCGGCGATTGGACTGAACACTGAAGCTTTCTTT. Its protein is CASSAIGLNTEAFF.

The chain combines TRBV2 with TRBJ1-5; D possibly corresponds to TRBD1 (6 bases). V lost 7 bases, J lost 9 bases, and 16 bases lay in between. The CDR3 contains 13 residues. The germline V gene encodes CDR1 SNHLY and CDR2 FYNNEI. CDR3: CASTGGGRGPQHF. The CDR3 bases are TGTGCCAGCACTGGCGGGGGCAGAGGGCCCCAGCATTTT. Full variable domain (missing parts from reference TRBV2 and TRBJ1-5): EPEVTQTPSHQVTQMGQEVILRCVPISNHLYFYWYRQILGQKVEFLVSFYNNEISEKSEIFDDQFSVERPDGSNFTLKIRSTKLEDSAMYFCASTGGGRGPQHFGDGTRLSIL.

The V and J genes are TRBV28 and TRBJ1-4; 7 bases map to TRBD1. This CDR3 has 14 residues. V shed 7 bases, J shed 5 bases, and the junction held 7 bases outside the gene matches. Per germline, CDR1 MDHEN and CDR2 SYDVKM. The CDR3 sequence: CASNAGQTNEKLFF. CDR3 nucleotide sequence: TGTGCCAGCAATGCGGGACAGACGAATGAAAAACTGTTTTTT.